This T cell receptor (beta chain) comes out of a study of blood T cells in healthy people across ages. Study findings and constraints: Whereas aged donors had fewer naive CD4+ cells, long-lived donors had more of them and higher diversity.

Through a sample-barcoded 5' primer and a J-beta primer mix, a second PCR was run for roughly 6 to 12 cycles. TCRdb processed the 5' RACE reads anew with MiXCR; each CDR3 protein has one entry. The sample yields some 1,800,000 distinct CDR3 sequences, 35% to 50% seen once. Points on this clonotype: Its antigen is unidentified. This may come from a read error, since a much larger clone is one base off.

The V gene's germline CDR1 is LGHNA and CDR2 YSLEER. The CDR3 has 13 amino acids. The J gene is TRBJ1-2, the V gene TRBV4-3; no clear D gene. The source of this sequence is a human donor in good health. The sequenced sample consisted of blood. The CDR3 sequence is CASSRDTYYGHTF. The CDR3 DNA reads TGCGCCAGTTCAAGGGATACCTACTATGGCCACACCTTC.